The 26 T cell receptor beta chains listed next were all sequenced from one sample in a study of CD8 T cells in Susac syndrome. RNA, at about 0.45 to 1 ug, was reverse transcribed with random hexamers. TCRdb ran MiXCR on the immunoSEQ multiplex PCR reads and lists one entry per CDR3 protein. The table has about 25,000 distinct CDR3 sequences, 94% seen once. Sequencing was performed on CD8+ T cells from PBMCs. All receptors derive from a human donor in good health.

J is TRBJ2-2 and V is TRBV16; no reliable D call. CDR3 length: 11 residues. The germline V gene has CDR1 KGHSY and CDR2 FQNENV. Deletions cut 3 bases from V and 5 bases from J, with 1 base between. CDR3 DNA: TGTGCCAGCAGCCAGACCGGGGAGCTGTTTTTT. This gives the protein CASSQTGELFF.

This chain connects TRBV5-4 to TRBJ2-5, with 9 positions matching TRBD1. Germline V CDR1 and CDR2: SGHNT, YYREEE (reference sequence). V was clipped by 3 bases and J by 3 bases; unmatched bases: 3. The CDR3 covers 14 residues. In DNA form, the CDR3 reads TGTGCCAGCAGCTCGACAGGGGGGGAAGAGACCCAGTACTTC. This translates into CASSSTGGEETQYF.

The chain couples TRBV12-5 to TRBJ2-1; D unresolved. V shed 1 base and J shed 5 bases, with 3 bases lying between them. The CDR3 runs to 12 residues. CDR1 and CDR2 from the germline V gene are LGHNT and FRNRAP. The CDR3: CASGLANNEQFF. The CDR3 nucleotides are TGTGCTAGTGGTTTGGCGAACAATGAGCAGTTCTTC.

This chain links TRBV2 with TRBJ1-6; 7 bases agree with TRBD1. The CDR3 runs to 14 residues. CDR1 is SNHLY, CDR2 FYNNEI, per germline. The J segment lost 7 bases and the V segment lost 8 bases, leaving 8 bases of the junction unmatched. The CDR3 here is CASVVQGINSPLHF. The CDR3 nucleotides are TGTGCCAGCGTTGTACAGGGGATCAATTCACCCCTCCACTTT.

The chain joins TRBV11-2 to TRBJ2-7, with a weak D call TRBD1 (5 bases). The CDR3 extends over 13 amino acids. The V gene lost 0 bases and the J gene lost 2 bases, with 5 bases spanning the gap. CDR1 and CDR2 from the germline V gene are SGHAT and FQNNGV. The CDR3 reads CASSLETAYEQYF. The CDR3 coding sequence is TGTGCCAGCAGCTTAGAGACAGCCTACGAGCAGTACTTC.

This chain links TRBV19 with TRBJ1-2; no definite D call. Trimming removed 1 base at V and 7 bases at J, with 19 bases between. The CDR3 is 16 residues long. Germline V gene sequence: CDR1 LNHDA, CDR2 SQIVND (reference sequence). The CDR3 sequence: CASSIVRPVKISGYTF. CDR3 nucleotide sequence: TGTGCCAGTAGTATAGTGCGCCCGGTGAAGATCAGTGGCTACACCTTC.

This CDR3 reads CASSARPGLIGAQETQYF. The CDR3 nucleotides read TGTGCCAGCAGTGCCCGTCCTGGTCTCATAGGGGCCCAAGAGACCCAGTACTTC. J is TRBJ2-5 and V is TRBV25-1, with a weak D call TRBD1 (5 bases). The length of the CDR3 is 18 residues. CDR1 MGHDK and CDR2 SYGVNS come from the germline V gene. The V end was cut by 4 bases, the J end by 1 base, with 22 bases between. The full variable domain, with the rest looked up from reference TRBV25-1 and TRBJ2-5, is EADIYQTPRYLVIGTGKKITLECSQTMGHDKMYWYQQDPGMELHLIHYSYGVNSTEKGDLSSESTVSRIRTEHFPLTLESARPSHTSQYLCASSARPGLIGAQETQYFGPGTRLLVL.

The chain combines TRBV4-3 with TRBJ2-7; no clear D gene. Trimming removed 0 bases at V and 12 bases at J, with 15 bases between. CDR1 is LGHNA, CDR2 YSLEER, per germline. This CDR3 has 13 amino acids. The CDR3 protein is CASSQDSRAWRYF. The CDR3 DNA is TGCGCCAGCAGCCAAGATTCGCGAGCATGGAGGTACTTC.

The V call is TRBV9, the J call TRBJ2-3; TRBD2 matches 11 bases. With 0 bases clipped from V and 1 base from J, the junction kept 4 bases outside the gene matches. CDR1 is SGDLS and CDR2 is YYNGEE in the germline V gene. The CDR3 contains 17 residues. The CDR3, as DNA: TGTGCCAGCAGCGTAGAACCACTAGCGGGGGGCACAGATACGCAGTATTTT. Protein sequence: CASSVEPLAGGTDTQYF.

In this sample, this clonotype turned up once. The rearrangement joins TRBV3-1 to TRBJ2-7; either TRBD1 or TRBD2 may supply D (7 bases each). Trimming stripped 8 bases from V and 5 bases from J, with 19 bases between. Germline V gene data show CDR1 as LGHDT and CDR2 as YNNKEL (reference sequence). The CDR3 runs to 14 residues. CDR3: CASSRGGEADEQYF. Written as DNA, the CDR3 is TGTGCCAGCTCCAGGGGGGGAGAGGCGGACGAGCAGTACTTC.

The CDR3 DNA is TGTGCCAGCAGTGAATGGGGGGGTGGCACTGAAGCTTTCTTT. It translates to CASSEWGGGTEAFF. The chain recombines TRBV25-1 with TRBJ1-1; D may be TRBD1 (5 bases). This CDR3 is 14 amino acids long. Looked up from germline, CDR1 is MGHDK and CDR2 is SYGVNS. Trimming took off 1 base at V and 4 bases at J, with 10 bases between the two ends.

The gene calls are TRBV7-6 and TRBJ2-7; D perhaps matches TRBD1 (5 bases). The length of the CDR3 is 15 residues. V gave up 4 bases and J gave up 2 bases, with 15 bases separating them. Germline V CDR1 and CDR2: SGHVS, FNYEAQ. This CDR3 is CASSYEPGHTYEQYF. The CDR3 region has the DNA TGTGCCAGCAGCTACGAACCCGGACATACCTACGAGCAGTACTTC.

CDR3 region: CASSLLTDRGEQYF. As DNA, the CDR3 is TGTGCCAGCAGCTTGTTAACAGACCGAGGGGAGCAGTACTTC. This chain links TRBV5-5 with TRBJ2-7, with a tentative D call TRBD2 (5 bases). Trimming stripped 1 base from V and 7 bases from J, with 15 bases between. Per the germline V gene, CDR1 is SGHKS and CDR2 is YYEKEE (reference sequence). The CDR3 runs 14 residues.

V gene TRBV19 combines with J gene TRBJ1-1; perhaps TRBD1 as D (5 bases). V was pared by 4 bases and J by 5 bases, with 14 bases between. Germline values: CDR1 LNHDA, CDR2 SQIVND (reference sequence). There are 14 residues in the CDR3. CDR3 sequence (DNA): TGTGCCAGTAGTACTGACAGAGGGAGGACTGAAGCTTTCTTT. This gives the protein CASSTDRGRTEAFF.

Here the CDR3 DNA reads TGTGCCAGCAGCTTATCTGACAGGGGTCCGGATACGCAGTATTTT. It encodes CASSLSDRGPDTQYF. The chain couples TRBV12-3 or TRBV12-4 to TRBJ2-3; 8 positions agree with TRBD1. V was pared by 6 bases and J by 6 bases, with 11 bases of the junction left unmatched. CDR3 size: 15 residues.

V is TRBV5-1 and J is TRBJ2-6; D could derive from TRBD1 or TRBD2 (5 bases each). The ends were cut back, 3 bases at V and 1 base at J, with 17 bases in the middle. The CDR3 is 18 residues long. The germline V gene encodes CDR1 SGHRS and CDR2 YFSETQ. As DNA, the CDR3 is TGCGCCAGCAGCTCGTACGGGACGCTCCGATCTGGGGCCAACGTCCTGACTTTC. Translating gives CASSSYGTLRSGANVLTF.

The chain uses TRBV4-3 and TRBJ2-5; TRBD1 aligns across 8 bases. The CDR3 spans 15 residues. Germline CDR1 LGHNA, CDR2 YSLEER. Losses at the gene ends were 1 base for V and 0 bases for J; bases not matched to a gene: 1. CDR3 region: CASSQGQGNQETQYF. The CDR3 DNA follows: TGCGCCAGCAGCCAAGGACAGGGGAACCAAGAGACCCAGTACTTC.

The chain employs TRBV12-3 or TRBV12-4 and TRBJ2-7; D is possibly TRBD2 (6 bases). Trimming took 6 bases from V and 5 from J, leaving 14 bases between them. CDR3 length equals 13 residues. CDR3 region: CASSPGLYHEQYF. The CDR3 nucleotides are TGTGCCAGCAGCCCTGGACTATACCACGAGCAGTACTTC.

This rearrangement joins TRBV2 to TRBJ2-3, with D possibly matching TRBD2 (6 bases). With 7 bases removed from V and 11 bases from J, the gap between germline ends came to 16 bases. This CDR3 comprises 12 residues. In germline, CDR1 is SNHLY, CDR2 FYNNEI. In DNA form, the CDR3 reads TGTGCCAGCACCTCCCGGGAGTATGGGCAGTATTTT. Encoded protein: CASTSREYGQYF.

The genes are TRBV20-1 and TRBJ1-5; D perhaps matches TRBD1 (5 bases). The germline V gene encodes CDR1 DFQATT and CDR2 SNEGSKA (reference sequence). The CDR3 length is 15 residues. Trimming took 0 bases from V and 1 from J, leaving 10 bases between them. The CDR3 reads CSAREGVVSNQPQHF. The CDR3 DNA sequence: TGCAGTGCTAGAGAGGGGGTGGTAAGCAATCAGCCCCAGCATTTT.

The gene calls are TRBV28 and TRBJ2-1; TRBD1 might be the D (6 bases). From germline, CDR1 is MDHEN and CDR2 SYDVKM. Trimming took off 6 bases at V and 14 bases at J, with 14 bases between the two ends. The length of the CDR3 is 11 residues. The CDR3 spells CASSPDRPKFF. The CDR3, as DNA: TGTGCCAGCAGCCCAGACAGGCCGAAGTTCTTC. Filled out from reference TRBV28 and TRBJ2-1, the complete variable domain reads DVKVTQSSRYLVKRTGEKVFLECVQDMDHENMFWYRQDPGLGLRLIYFSYDVKMKEKGDIPEGYSVSREKKERFSLILESASTNQTSMYLCASSPDRPKFFGPGTRLTVL.

The chain joins TRBV9 to TRBJ1-1; TRBD1 matches 9 bases. V dropped 4 bases and J dropped 4; count of bases not matched to a gene: 8. Germline CDR1 and CDR2: SGDLS and YYNGEE. The CDR3 runs to 15 residues. The CDR3 spells CASSPRDRVGTEAFF. The CDR3 DNA follows: TGTGCCAGCAGCCCCAGGGACAGGGTTGGCACTGAAGCTTTCTTT.

This sequence joins TRBV20-1 and TRBJ2-7; D could derive from TRBD1 or TRBD2 (5 bases each). Germline loops: CDR1 DFQATT, CDR2 SNEGSKA (reference sequence). The ends were cut back, 1 base at V and 3 bases at J, with 10 bases in the middle. CDR3 length equals 13 residues. The CDR3 sequence: CSARGDRIYEQYF. The CDR3 coding sequence is TGCAGTGCTAGAGGGGACCGCATCTACGAGCAGTACTTC.

This rearrangement joins TRBV19 to TRBJ2-1; tentative D call: TRBD1 (6 bases). The CDR3 runs 15 residues. The V and J ends lost 3 bases and 3 bases respectively, with 12 bases between them. Germline CDR1 reads LNHDA; CDR2 reads SQIVND (reference sequence). The CDR3 coding sequence is TGTGCCAGTAGTATTCAGGACAGAGTCTACAATGAGCAGTTCTTC. This translates into CASSIQDRVYNEQFF.

The rearrangement joins TRBV27 to TRBJ1-5, with D perhaps matching TRBD1 (6 bases). V gave up 8 bases and J gave up 3 bases, with 11 bases separating them. The germline V gene encodes CDR1 MNHEY and CDR2 SMNVEV (reference sequence). CDR3 length equals 13 residues. In DNA, the CDR3 is TGTGCCAGCTCCGGGGGCCCCAATCAGCCCCAGCATTTT. It is translated as CASSGGPNQPQHF.

V and J are TRBV7-2 and TRBJ2-2; TRBD2 agrees at 11 bases. Trimming removed 1 base from V and 6 bases from J; junction bases left unmatched: 4. The CDR3 totals 16 residues. Germline V gives CDR1 SGHTA, CDR2 FQGNSA. DNA of the CDR3: TGTGCCAGCAGCTTAGGAACTAGCGGGGGCTCCGGGGAGCTGTTTTTT. It yields the protein CASSLGTSGGSGELFF.